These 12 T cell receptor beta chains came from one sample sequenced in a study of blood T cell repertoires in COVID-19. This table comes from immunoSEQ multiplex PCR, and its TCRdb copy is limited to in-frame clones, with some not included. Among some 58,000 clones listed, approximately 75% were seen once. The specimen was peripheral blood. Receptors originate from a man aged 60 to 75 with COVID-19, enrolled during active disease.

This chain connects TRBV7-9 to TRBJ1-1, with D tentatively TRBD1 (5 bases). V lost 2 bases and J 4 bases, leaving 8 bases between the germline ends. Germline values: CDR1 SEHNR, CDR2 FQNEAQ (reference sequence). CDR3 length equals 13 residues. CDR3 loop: CASSLYQGTEAFF. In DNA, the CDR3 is TGTGCCAGCAGCTTATATCAGGGCACTGAAGCTTTCTTT.

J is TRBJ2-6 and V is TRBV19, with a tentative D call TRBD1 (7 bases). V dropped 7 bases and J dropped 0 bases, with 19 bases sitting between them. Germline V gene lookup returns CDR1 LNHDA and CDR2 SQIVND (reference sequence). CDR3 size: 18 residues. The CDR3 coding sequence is TGTGCCAGTAAGGAGGGCAGGGGGACCCTCTCTGGGGCCAACGTCCTGACTTTC. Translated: CASKEGRGTLSGANVLTF.

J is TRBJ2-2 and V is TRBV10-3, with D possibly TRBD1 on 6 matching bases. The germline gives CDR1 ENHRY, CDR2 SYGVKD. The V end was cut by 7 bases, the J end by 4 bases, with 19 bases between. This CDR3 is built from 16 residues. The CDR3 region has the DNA TGTGCCATCACCCAGGGACACGGGGTTAGCACCGGGGAGCTGTTTTTT. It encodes CAITQGHGVSTGELFF.

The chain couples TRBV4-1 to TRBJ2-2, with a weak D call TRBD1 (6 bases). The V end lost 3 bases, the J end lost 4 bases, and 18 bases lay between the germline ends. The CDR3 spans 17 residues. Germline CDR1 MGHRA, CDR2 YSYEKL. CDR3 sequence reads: CASSQPPEGRGTGELFF. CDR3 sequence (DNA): TGCGCCAGCAGCCAGCCCCCCGAGGGCAGGGGCACCGGGGAGCTGTTTTTT.

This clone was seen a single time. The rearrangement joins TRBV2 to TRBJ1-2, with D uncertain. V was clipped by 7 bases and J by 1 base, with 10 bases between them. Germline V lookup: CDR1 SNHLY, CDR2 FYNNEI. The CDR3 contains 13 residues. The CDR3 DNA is TGTGCCAGCACCCCCCGGGGTAACTATGGCTACACCTTC. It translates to CASTPRGNYGYTF.

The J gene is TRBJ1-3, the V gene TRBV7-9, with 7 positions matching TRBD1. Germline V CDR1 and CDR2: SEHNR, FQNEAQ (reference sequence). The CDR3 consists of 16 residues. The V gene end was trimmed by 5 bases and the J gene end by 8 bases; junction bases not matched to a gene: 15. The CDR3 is CASSPARDSRRDTIYF. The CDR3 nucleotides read TGTGCCAGCAGCCCAGCAAGGGACAGCCGCCGAGACACCATATATTTT.

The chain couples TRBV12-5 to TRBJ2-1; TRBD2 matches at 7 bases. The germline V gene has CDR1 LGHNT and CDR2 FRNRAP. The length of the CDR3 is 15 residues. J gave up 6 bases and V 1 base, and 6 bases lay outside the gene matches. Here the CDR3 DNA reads TGTGCTAGTGGTTTGGAGCGGGGAAGGGGCAATGAGCAGTTCTTC. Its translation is CASGLERGRGNEQFF.

Here the CDR3 DNA reads TGTGCCAGCAGCCCTCCCCTAAGTAGTGCGCAGTATTTT. This encodes CASSPPLSSAQYF. This chain uses TRBV3-1 (or the pseudogene TRBV3-2) with TRBJ2-3; D is ambiguous. The germline CDR1 and CDR2 sequences are LGHDT and YNNKEL (reference sequence). Trimming pared 4 bases from V and 10 bases from J, leaving 15 bases between. This CDR3 has 13 residues.

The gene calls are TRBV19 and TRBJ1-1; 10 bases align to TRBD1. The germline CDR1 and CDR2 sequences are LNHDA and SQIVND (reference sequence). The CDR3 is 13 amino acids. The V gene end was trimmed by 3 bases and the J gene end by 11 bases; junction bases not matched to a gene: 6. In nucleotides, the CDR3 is TGTGCCAGTAGTATCGACAGGGGGCGCCGGGCTTTCTTT. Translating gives CASSIDRGRRAFF.

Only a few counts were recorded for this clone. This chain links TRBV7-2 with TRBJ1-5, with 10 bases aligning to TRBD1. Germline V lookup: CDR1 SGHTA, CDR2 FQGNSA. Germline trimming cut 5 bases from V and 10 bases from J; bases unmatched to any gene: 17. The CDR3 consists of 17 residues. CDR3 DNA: TGTGCCAGCAGCCCCGATTGGACAGGGGGTTTATCTCCACCCCAGCATTTT. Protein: CASSPDWTGGLSPPQHF.

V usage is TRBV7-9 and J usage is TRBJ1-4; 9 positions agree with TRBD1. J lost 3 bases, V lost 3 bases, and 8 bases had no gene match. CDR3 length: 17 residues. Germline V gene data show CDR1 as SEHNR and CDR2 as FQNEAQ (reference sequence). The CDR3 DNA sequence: TGTGCCAGCAGCTTCACCGGGACAGGGCCCCCTAATGAAAAACTGTTTTTT. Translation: CASSFTGTGPPNEKLFF.

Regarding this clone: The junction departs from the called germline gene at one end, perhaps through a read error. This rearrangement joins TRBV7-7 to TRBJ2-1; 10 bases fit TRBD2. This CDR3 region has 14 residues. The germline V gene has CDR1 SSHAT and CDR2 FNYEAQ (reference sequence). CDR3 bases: TGTGCTAGCAGCTTAGCGGGAGGTGGGAATGAGCAGTTCTTC. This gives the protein CASSLAGGGNEQFF.